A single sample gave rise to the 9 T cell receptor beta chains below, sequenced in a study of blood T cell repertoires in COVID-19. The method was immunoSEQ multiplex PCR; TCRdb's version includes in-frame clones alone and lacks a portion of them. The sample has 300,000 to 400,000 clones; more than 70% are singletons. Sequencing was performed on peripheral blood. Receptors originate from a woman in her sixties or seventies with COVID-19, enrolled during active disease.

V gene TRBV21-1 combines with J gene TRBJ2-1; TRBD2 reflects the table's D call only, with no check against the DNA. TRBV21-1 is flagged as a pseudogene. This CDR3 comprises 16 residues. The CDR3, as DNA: TGTGCCAGCAGCAAAGGCGGGGGCACATCCTACAATGAGCAGTTCTTC. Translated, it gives CASSKGGGTSYNEQFF.

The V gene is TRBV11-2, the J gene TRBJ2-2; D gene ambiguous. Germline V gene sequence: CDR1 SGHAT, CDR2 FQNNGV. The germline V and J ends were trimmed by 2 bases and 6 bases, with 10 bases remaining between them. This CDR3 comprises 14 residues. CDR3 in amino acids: CASSLSPQAGELFF. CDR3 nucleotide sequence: TGTGCCAGCAGCTTATCCCCCCAGGCCGGGGAGCTGTTTTTT.

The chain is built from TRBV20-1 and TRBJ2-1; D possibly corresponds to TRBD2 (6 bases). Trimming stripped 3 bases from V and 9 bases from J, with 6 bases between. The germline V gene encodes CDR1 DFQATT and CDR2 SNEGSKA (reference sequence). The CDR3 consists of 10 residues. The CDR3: CSARGGEQFF. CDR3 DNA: TGCAGTGCTAGGGGGGGTGAGCAGTTCTTC.

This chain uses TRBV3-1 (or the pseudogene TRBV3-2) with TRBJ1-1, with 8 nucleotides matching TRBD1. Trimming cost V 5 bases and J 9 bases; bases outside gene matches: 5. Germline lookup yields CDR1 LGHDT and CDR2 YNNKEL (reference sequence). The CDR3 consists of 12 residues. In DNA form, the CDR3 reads TGTGCCAGCAGCAAGGACAGGGCCAAAGCTTTCTTT. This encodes CASSKDRAKAFF.

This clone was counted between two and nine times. CDR3 amino acids: CASRRTSGGFDTQYF. The CDR3 bases are TGCGCCAGCAGGCGAACTAGCGGGGGGTTCGATACGCAGTATTTT. This chain links TRBV5-1 with TRBJ2-3; 12 bases are a match to TRBD2. The V segment lost 5 bases and the J segment 6 bases; nucleotides outside the gene matches: 7. This CDR3 spans 15 amino acids. The germline CDR1 and CDR2 sequences are SGHRS and YFSETQ.

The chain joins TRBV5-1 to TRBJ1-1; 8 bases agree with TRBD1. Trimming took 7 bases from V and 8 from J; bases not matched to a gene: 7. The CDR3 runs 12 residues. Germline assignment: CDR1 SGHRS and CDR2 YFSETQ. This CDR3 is CASQDRVGEAFF. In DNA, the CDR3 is TGCGCCAGCCAGGACAGGGTGGGGGAAGCTTTCTTT. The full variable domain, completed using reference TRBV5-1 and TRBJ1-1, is KAGVTQTPRYLIKTRGQQVTLSCSPISGHRSVSWYQQTPGQGLQFLFEYFSETQRNKGNFPGRFSGRQFSNSRSEMNVSTLELGDSALYLCASQDRVGEAFFGQGTRLTVV.

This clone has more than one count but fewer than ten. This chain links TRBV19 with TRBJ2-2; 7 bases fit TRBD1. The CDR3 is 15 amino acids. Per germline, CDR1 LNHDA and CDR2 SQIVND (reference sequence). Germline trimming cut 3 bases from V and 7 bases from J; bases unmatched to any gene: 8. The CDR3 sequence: CASSIVTGVIGELFF. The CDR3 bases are TGTGCCAGTAGTATTGTAACAGGGGTGATCGGGGAGCTGTTTTTT.

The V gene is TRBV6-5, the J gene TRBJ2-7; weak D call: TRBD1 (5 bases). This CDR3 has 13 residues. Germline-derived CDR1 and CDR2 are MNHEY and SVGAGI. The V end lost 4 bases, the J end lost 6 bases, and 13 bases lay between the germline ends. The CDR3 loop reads CASSWGSVAEQYF. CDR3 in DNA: TGTGCCAGCAGTTGGGGCAGCGTGGCCGAGCAGTACTTC.

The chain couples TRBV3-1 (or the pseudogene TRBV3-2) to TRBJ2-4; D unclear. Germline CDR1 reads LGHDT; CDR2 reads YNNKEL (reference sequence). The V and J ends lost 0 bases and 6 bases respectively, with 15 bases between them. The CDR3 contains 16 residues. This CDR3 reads CASSQETAAMGNIQYF. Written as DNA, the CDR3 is TGTGCCAGCAGCCAAGAGACTGCCGCCATGGGAAACATTCAGTACTTC.